The source of this T cell receptor (beta chain) is a study of blood T cell repertoires in COVID-19. Whole-study context: Samples of COVID-19 (acute and convalescent) were obtained from the United States, Italy and Spain. T cells, B-cell-depleted T cells, or PBMCs supplied cDNA or gDNA.

Trimming cost V 4 bases and J 0 bases; bases outside gene matches: 6. The germline CDR1 and CDR2 sequences are SGHTA and FQGNSA. The CDR3 loop spans 16 amino acids. Authors' processing steps: From reference gene primer amplification, estimates of nucleated cell counts were derived. Using immunoSEQ multiplex PCR, the repertoire was profiled, and TCRdb retains in-frame clones only, with some absent. Clone size and V and J calls were adopted from that table, with D and trimming inferred from the DNA. This sample carries under 300,000 clones, approximately 82% of them seen once, and the ten largest clones take 1.2% to 1.5%.

The chain is built from TRBV7-2 and TRBJ2-3, with 8 positions matching TRBD2. Sequencing was performed on peripheral blood. This receptor was identified in a woman aged 35 to 49 who had recovered from COVID-19. CDR3 loop: CASSSQAGVSTDTQYF. CDR3 nucleotide sequence: TGTGCCAGCAGCTCCCAAGCGGGGGTAAGCACAGATACGCAGTATTTT.